The 12 T cell receptor beta chains reported below all come from one sample, sequenced in a study of T cell repertoires in cytomegalovirus infection. TCRdb recomputed calls from the reads with MiXCR, one row per CDR3 protein. The sample contains approximately 500,000 distinct CDR3 sequences, 10% to 12% of which appear only once. The source material was PBMCs. These receptors were taken from a human donor in good health (CMV status not recorded). Some clones in this sample may be carry-over from other donors' samples.

This clonotype appeared a few times. One end of the junction fails to match germline, which may point to a read error. The chain employs TRBV24-1 and TRBJ2-2, with D unresolved. Germline V gives CDR1 KGHDR, CDR2 SFDVKD. The CDR3 sequence is 12 residues long. Here the CDR3 reads CATSDFTRELFF. CDR3 sequence (DNA): TGTGCCACCAGTGATTTCACCAGGGAGCTGTTTTTT.

This clonotype has only a few counts. This chain connects TRBV2 to TRBJ2-7; 7 bases agree with TRBD1. Germline trimming cut 7 bases from V and 6 bases from J; bases unmatched to any gene: 12. Looked up from germline, CDR1 is SNHLY and CDR2 is FYNNEI. The CDR3 runs 14 residues. This CDR3 reads CASKGQAALREQYF. CDR3 nucleotide sequence: TGTGCCAGCAAAGGACAGGCTGCGCTCCGCGAGCAGTACTTC. Full variable domain (remainder filled in from reference TRBV2 and TRBJ2-7): EPEVTQTPSHQVTQMGQEVILRCVPISNHLYFYWYRQILGQKVEFLVSFYNNEISEKSEIFDDQFSVERPDGSNFTLKIRSTKLEDSAMYFCASKGQAALREQYFGPGTRLTVT.

This clonotype has a count of ten or more. The V and J genes are TRBV7-9 and TRBJ1-4, with D possibly matching TRBD1 (5 bases). V lost 1 base and J 5 bases, leaving 8 bases between the germline ends. Germline V gene sequence: CDR1 SEHNR, CDR2 FQNEAQ (reference sequence). The CDR3 contains 14 residues. The CDR3 DNA follows: TGTGCCAGCAGCTTAGGACAGTGGAATGAAAAACTGTTTTTT. This encodes CASSLGQWNEKLFF. The full variable domain, its missing parts supplied by reference TRBV7-9 and TRBJ1-4, is DTGVSQNPRHKITKRGQNVTFRCDPISEHNRLYWYRQTLGQGPEFLTYFQNEAQLEKSRLLSDRFSAERPKGSFSTLEIQRTEQGDSAMYLCASSLGQWNEKLFFGSGTQLSVL.

Details on this clonotype: A read error may be the cause here, since a much bigger clone is one base away. The rearrangement links TRBV19 to TRBJ2-6; 7 nucleotides agree with TRBD1. CDR1 is LNHDA, CDR2 SQIVND, per germline (reference sequence). This CDR3 has 18 amino acids. CDR3 nucleotides: TGTGCCAGTAGCAACCGACAGGGTGGCCCCTCTGAGGCCAACGTCCTGACTTTC. It specifies CASSNRQGGPSEANVLTF.

This clonotype was seen ten or more times. The J gene is TRBJ1-3, the V gene TRBV10-3; D is unclear. Germline CDR1 ENHRY, CDR2 SYGVKD. Trimming left V 0 bases short and J 0 bases short, with 3 bases between. The CDR3 covers 14 residues. The CDR3 nucleotides read TGTGCCATCAGTGAGTCCTACTCTGGAAACACCATATATTTT. The encoded protein is CAISESYSGNTIYF.

The chain joins TRBV4-2 to TRBJ1-4; D perhaps matches TRBD1 (5 bases). CDR3 length equals 17 residues. V dropped 0 bases and J dropped 6 bases, with 17 bases sitting between them. Germline CDR1 is LGHNA and CDR2 is YNFKEQ. In DNA, the CDR3 is TGTGCCAGCAGCCAAGACGGTAGGGGACGGGGATATGAAAAACTGTTTTTT. Encoded protein: CASSQDGRGRGYEKLFF.

The V gene is TRBV29-1, the J gene TRBJ1-2; a weak D match, TRBD1 (6 bases). Trimming removed 4 bases at V and 2 bases at J, with 11 bases between. The CDR3 is 13 residues long. Germline V gene sequence: CDR1 SQVTM, CDR2 ANQGSEA. CDR3: CSVGPQGNYGYTF. In DNA, the CDR3 is TGCAGCGTTGGTCCGCAGGGGAACTATGGCTACACCTTC.

This clonotype was detected many times. The chain joins TRBV7-9 to TRBJ2-1, with D unresolved. Trimming removed 5 bases at V and 8 bases at J, with 10 bases between. This CDR3 spans 12 amino acids. Germline CDR1 reads SEHNR; CDR2 reads FQNEAQ (reference sequence). In DNA, the CDR3 is TGTGCCAGCAGCCCCGTGCGGCATGAGCAGTTCTTC. Encoded protein: CASSPVRHEQFF.

This clonotype was counted at least ten times. This chain uses TRBV19 with TRBJ1-1; D is perhaps TRBD1 (5 bases). Germline V gene lookup returns CDR1 LNHDA and CDR2 SQIVND (reference sequence). CDR3 size: 15 residues. The V end lost 11 bases, the J end lost 0 bases, and 19 bases lay between the germline ends. CDR3 sequence: CAVPRQFRMNTEAFF. In DNA form, the CDR3 reads TGTGCCGTACCTAGACAGTTTCGGATGAACACTGAAGCTTTCTTT.

The sample holds many counts of this clonotype. The genes are TRBV19 and TRBJ2-1, with D unresolved. Trimming removed 4 bases at V and 0 bases at J, with 16 bases between. CDR3 length: 17 residues. Germline CDR1 and CDR2: LNHDA and SQIVND (reference sequence). The CDR3 protein is CASSRPVGLGSYNEQFF. DNA for the CDR3: TGTGCCAGTAGTAGGCCAGTCGGTCTCGGCTCCTACAATGAGCAGTTCTTC.

The table lists this clonotype with many counts. The genes are TRBV10-3 and TRBJ2-3; D may match TRBD1 or TRBD2 (6 bases each). V lost 4 bases and J lost 0, with 11 bases in between. The germline V gene has CDR1 ENHRY and CDR2 SYGVKD. The CDR3 has 15 amino acids. CDR3 residues: CAISVGGSSTDTQYF. The CDR3 nucleotides read TGTGCCATCAGTGTCGGGGGCTCTAGCACAGATACGCAGTATTTT.

This clonotype was recorded at least ten times. V and J are TRBV12-3 or TRBV12-4 and TRBJ1-1, with no clear D. The V gene lost 2 bases and the J gene lost 0 bases, with 7 bases spanning the gap. The CDR3 is made up of 14 amino acids. Here the CDR3 DNA reads TGTGCCAGCAGTTTATTCTCGATGAACACTGAAGCTTTCTTT. This sequence encodes CASSLFSMNTEAFF.